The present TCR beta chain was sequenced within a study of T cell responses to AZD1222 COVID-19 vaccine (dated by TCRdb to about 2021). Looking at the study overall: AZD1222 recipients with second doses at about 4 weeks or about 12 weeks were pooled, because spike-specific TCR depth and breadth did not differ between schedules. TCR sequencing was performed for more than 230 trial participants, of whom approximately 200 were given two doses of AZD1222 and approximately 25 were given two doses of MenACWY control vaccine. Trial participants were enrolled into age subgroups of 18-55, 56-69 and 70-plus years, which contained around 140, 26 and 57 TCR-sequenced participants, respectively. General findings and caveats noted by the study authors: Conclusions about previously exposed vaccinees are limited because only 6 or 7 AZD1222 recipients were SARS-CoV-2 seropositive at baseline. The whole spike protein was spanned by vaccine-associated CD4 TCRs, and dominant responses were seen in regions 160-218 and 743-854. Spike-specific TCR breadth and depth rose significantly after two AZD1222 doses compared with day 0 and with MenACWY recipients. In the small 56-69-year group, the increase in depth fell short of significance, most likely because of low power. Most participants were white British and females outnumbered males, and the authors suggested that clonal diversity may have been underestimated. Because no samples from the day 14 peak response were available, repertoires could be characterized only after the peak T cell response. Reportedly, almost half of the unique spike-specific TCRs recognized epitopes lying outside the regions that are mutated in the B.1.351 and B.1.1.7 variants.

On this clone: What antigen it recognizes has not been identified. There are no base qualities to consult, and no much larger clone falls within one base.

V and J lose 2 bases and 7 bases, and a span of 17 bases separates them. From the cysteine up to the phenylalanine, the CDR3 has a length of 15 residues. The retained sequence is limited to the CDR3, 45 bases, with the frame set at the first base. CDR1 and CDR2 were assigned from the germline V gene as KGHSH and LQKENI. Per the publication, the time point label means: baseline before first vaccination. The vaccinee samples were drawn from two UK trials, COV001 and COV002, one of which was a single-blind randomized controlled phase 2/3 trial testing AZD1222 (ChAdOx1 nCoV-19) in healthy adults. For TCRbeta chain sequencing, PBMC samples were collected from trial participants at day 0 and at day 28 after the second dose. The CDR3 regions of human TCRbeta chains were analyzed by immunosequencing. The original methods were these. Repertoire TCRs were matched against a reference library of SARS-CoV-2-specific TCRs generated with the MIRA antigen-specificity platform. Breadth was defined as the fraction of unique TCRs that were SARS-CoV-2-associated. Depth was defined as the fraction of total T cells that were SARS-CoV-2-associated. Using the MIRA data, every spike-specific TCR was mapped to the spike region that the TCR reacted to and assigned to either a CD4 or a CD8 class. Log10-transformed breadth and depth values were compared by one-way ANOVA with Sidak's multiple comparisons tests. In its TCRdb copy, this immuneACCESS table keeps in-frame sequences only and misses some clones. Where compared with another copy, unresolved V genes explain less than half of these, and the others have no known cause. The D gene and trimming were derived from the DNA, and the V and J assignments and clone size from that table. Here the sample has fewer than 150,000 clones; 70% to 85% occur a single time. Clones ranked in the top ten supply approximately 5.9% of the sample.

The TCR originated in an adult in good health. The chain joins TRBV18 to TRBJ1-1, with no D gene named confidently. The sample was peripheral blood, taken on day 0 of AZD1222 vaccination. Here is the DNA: TGTGCCAGCTCACCAACACCCAGCATCCGCGATGAAGCTTTCTTT. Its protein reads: CASSPTPSIRDEAFF. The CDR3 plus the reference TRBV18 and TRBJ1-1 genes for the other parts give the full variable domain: NAGVMQNPRHLVRRRGQEARLRCSPMKGHSHVYWYRQLPEEGLKFMVYLQKENIIDESGMPKERFSAEFPKEGPSILRIQQVVRGDSAAYFCASSPTPSIRDEAFFGQGTRLTVV.